A single T cell receptor beta chain is shown here with its context. The antigen this receptor binds is unknown. Qualities for individual bases were not recorded, and no much larger clone is one base off. The library was obtained by the immunoSEQ multiplex PCR assay. As for the original processing: A statistical classification framework was developed to diagnose cytomegalovirus status using the catalog of TCR beta chain sequences. Entries here come from immuneACCESS through TCRdb and include only in-frame sequences with V and J called. Some clones fail to appear in such tables; in the studies checked, an unresolved V gene covers under half of the shortfall, and the cause of the remainder is unknown. That table supplies the V and J calls and clone size; D and trimming were determined from the DNA. Here the sample has about 86,000 clones; around 94% occur a single time. 0.55% to 0.75% of the sample is held by the ten biggest clonotypes.

According to the germline V gene, CDR1 reads SGHVS and CDR2 reads FNYEAQ. Trimming accounts for 2 bases at V and 7 bases at J, while the number of junction bases matched to no gene is 6. The CDR3 spans 15 residues, from the cysteine through the phenylalanine. The kept DNA is CDR3 alone, 45 bases in frame from the first base. Donors formed part of the validation cohort, which comprised 120 subjects and was distinct from the first cohort of 690 or so subjects. This sample was taken from a study of cytomegalovirus exposure and HLA in healthy donors listed by TCRdb under 2017. As for the study more broadly: According to a later analysis, one platform produced both the 110 or so validation repertoires and the 620 or so repertoires of the first cohort. The aim of the study was to test whether cataloging public T cell receptors could identify signatures of past pathogen exposure. A separate validation cohort of approximately 120 different subjects was used in addition to the approximately 610-subject first cohort. High-throughput TCR immunosequencing, statistical association of individual TCRs with disease status, and machine learning were combined to predict cytomegalovirus infection status.

The paper's findings and limits, for the study overall: All 120 or so repertoires were used to score co-occurrence in the validation cohort in a later analysis, because that analysis had no HLA typing for the cohort. The classifier was reported to diagnose cytomegalovirus status with high specificity and sensitivity in both the original cohort and the validation cohort. In the study, approximately 150 TCR beta chains were listed as associated with cytomegalovirus. A few of the identified cytomegalovirus-associated TCR beta chains were confirmed in vitro to be specific for cytomegalovirus antigens. Of the cluster scores, around 95% were above 0 in a later analysis, which found that TCRs clustered in the first cohort also tended to co-occur in the roughly 130 validation repertoires. The authors suggested that the approach could potentially be generalized to other disease states and immunological phenotypes. Most TCR sequences were observed very rarely across donors, whereas some public TCRs were present in many individuals.

The V and J genes are TRBV7-6 and TRBJ2-2, and TRBD2 matches 8 of the central bases. Sequenced input: PBMCs. The receptor's source is a man aged 18-30 years in good health and CMV-seronegative. The CDR3 protein sequence reads: CASSLISGIGGELFF. The DNA is as follows: TGTGCCAGCAGCTTAATTAGCGGGATTGGCGGGGAGCTGTTTTTT.